This note documents a single T cell receptor beta chain sequence. The antigen is not known. Before sequencing took place, the ViraFEST assay used viral peptide pools to expand antigen-specific CD4+ T cells. Cells that had been cultured for 10 days were the source of isolated CD4+ T cells. In the vaccine recipients, nucleocapsid antibodies were negative and there was no prior SARS-CoV-2 infection. Peptides at approximately 10 ug/ml and IL-2 at about 10 IU/ml were added to a few million PBMC per well. Cells had half their medium changed to IL-2 medium on days 3 and 7. This entry comes from a study of vaccination effects on CD4 cells after COVID-19. Overall study: Participants were vaccinated with two doses of either the BNT162b2 or mRNA-1273 vaccine.

Sequencing was performed with immunoSEQ multiplex PCR; in TCRdb, only in-frame clones are kept and a portion is missing. The table lists roughly 42,000 clones, 70% to 85% of them singletons. The V and J ends lost 4 bases and 6 bases respectively, with 15 bases between them. CDR3 length: 14 amino acids. Germline CDR1 and CDR2: LNHDA and SQIVND (reference sequence). The starting material was CD4+ T cells from PBMCs cultured with HCoV-NL63 spike peptides, obtained before COVID-19 vaccination. This TCR was sampled from a human donor who received a COVID-19 vaccine. The gene calls are TRBV19 and TRBJ1-1; D ambiguous. CDR3 residues: CASSTPPGVSEAFF. The CDR3 bases are TGTGCCAGTAGTACCCCTCCGGGCGTATCTGAAGCTTTCTTT.